This TCR beta chain was identified in a study of early T cells in non-severe SARS-CoV-2 infection. This CDR3 spans 16 amino acids. Germline CDR1 SGHTA, CDR2 FQGNSA. Trimming cost V 5 bases and J 1 base, with 14 bases left between them. Using its own MiXCR run on the 5' RACE reads, TCRdb lists one record per CDR3 protein. This table has 99,000 or so distinct CDR3 sequences, 16% appearing once. This clonotype was sampled from an adult who was a healthcare worker with PCR-confirmed SARS-CoV-2 infection or an uninfected control (not recorded which). Sequencing input: whole blood. The gene calls are TRBV7-2 and TRBJ2-2, with D possibly matching TRBD2 (6 bases). The CDR3 is CASSPTGTQNTGELFF. CDR3 DNA sequence: TGTGCCAGCAGCCCAACCGGGACTCAGAACACCGGGGAGCTGTTTTTT.